These T cell receptor beta chains were read from a single sample in a study of T cell clonotyping in hematopoietic cell transplantation. Measured with immunoSEQ multiplex PCR; TCRdb has only the in-frame clones, and not every one. The repertoire holds 13,000 or so clones, roughly 84% seen once, with about 15% in the top ten. Sequenced here: peripheral blood mononuclear cells, sampled before stem cell transplant. The receptor source for this set is a man aged 60-69 years with acute myeloid leukemia. Some clones in this sample may be carry-over from other donors' samples. CDR3s include the opening cysteine and the closing phenylalanine or tryptophan. Each record gives: J gene, V gene, D gene, clone size, CDR3 DNA, CDR3 protein. A D gene is named only where the DNA matches it firmly. Clone size, where shown, is once, few, many, or a class for clones that have expanded.

TRBJ2-5	TRBV15	-	-	TGTGCCACCAGCAGAGATTCAGGGGCCCAAGAGACCCAGTACTTC	CATSRDSGAQETQYF
TRBJ2-7	TRBV25-1	-	-	TGTGCCAGCAGTGAAAATGAGGTTGTAGAGGACTTC	CASSENEVVEDF
TRBJ2-7	TRBV2	-	-	TGTGCCAGCAGTGAAGCTCCAGCAGATTCCTACGAGCAGTACTTC	CASSEAPADSYEQYF
TRBJ1-2	TRBV5-1	-	-	TGCGCCAGCGCCCAAACAGGTTCAAACTATGGCTACACCTTC	CASAQTGSNYGYTF
TRBJ1-2	TRBV2	-	few	TGTGCCAGCAGTGCCCAGGAGATCTATGGCTACACCTTC	CASSAQEIYGYTF
TRBJ2-1	TRBV7-3	-	-	TGTGCCAGCAGCTTAACGGGGGGGCTTGGCAATGAGCAGTTCTTC	CASSLTGGLGNEQFF
TRBJ2-2	TRBV9	-	-	TGTGCCAGCAGCGTAGGGGAATCCACCGGGGAGCTGTTTTTT	CASSVGESTGELFF
TRBJ2-7	TRBV4-3	TRBD2	-	TGCGCCAGCAGCCAAGATTACGGGGGGGCTGCCTACGAGCAGTACTTC	CASSQDYGGAAYEQYF
TRBJ1-2	TRBV2	-	-	TGTGCCAGCAGTGTAGAGGCAGCTCTCTATGGCTACACCTTC	CASSVEAALYGYTF
TRBJ1-1	TRBV10-3	TRBD1	-	TGTGCCATCAGAACCCCGGGACAGGGCGGCGGAACTGAAGCTTTCTTT	CAIRTPGQGGGTEAFF
TRBJ2-7	TRBV7-9	-	-	TGTGCGGGGGGGGCCTCCACCCTCGAGCAGTACTTC	CAGGASTLEQYF
TRBJ1-5	TRBV6-6	-	-	TGTGCCAGCAGTTACTCGATTGCCGAAGCCCAGCATTTT	CASSYSIAEAQHF
TRBJ1-6	TRBV9	TRBD1	-	TGTGCCAGAGGGGACAGCTATAATTCACCCCTCCACTTT	CARGDSYNSPLHF
TRBJ1-3	TRBV7-9	TRBD1	-	TGTGCCAGCAGCTCGCTTCGGACAGGCTCTGGAAACACCATATATTTT	CASSSLRTGSGNTIYF
TRBJ1-1	TRBV5-4	-	once	TGTGCCAGCAGCCCCGCCCGGTCGGGGGGCCAGGTTGCTTTCTTT	CASSPARSGGQVAFF
TRBJ2-7	TRBV6-5	-	once	TGTGCCAGCAGCCCAAGACTCGGGGCTGAGCAGTACTTC	CASSPRLGAEQYF
TRBJ2-1	TRBV7-2	-	-	TGTGCCAGCAGCCTACAGGAGCGAATATACAATGAGCAGTTCTTC	CASSLQERIYNEQFF
TRBJ2-5	TRBV7-9	-	-	TGTGCCAGCAGCTTAGGTCCCGCCGGGGCCCAGTACTTC	CASSLGPAGAQYF
TRBJ1-2	TRBV9	TRBD1	-	TGTGCCAGCAGCGTATGGATGGGACAGACCGCCCTGGAGGGCTACACCTTC	CASSVWMGQTALEGYTF
TRBJ1-1	TRBV19	-	-	TGTGCCAGTAGTATAGTCCGGGATAGGCCCATGAACACTGAAGCTTTCTTT	CASSIVRDRPMNTEAFF
TRBJ1-2	TRBV15	-	-	TGTGCCACCAGCAGAGATCTCAATGTCTATGGCTACACCTTC	CATSRDLNVYGYTF
TRBJ2-7	TRBV7-3	-	-	TGTGCCAGCCCAACCGCAGGGTACTCCTACGAGCAGTACTTC	CASPTAGYSYEQYF
TRBJ2-7	TRBV27	TRBD2	-	TGTGCCAGCAGTGGAACTAGCGGGAGGGCCGAGGAGCAGTACTTC	CASSGTSGRAEEQYF
TRBJ1-5	TRBV19	-	-	TGTGCCAGTATGAGGCAGGGTTGGAATCAGCCCCAGCATTTT	CASMRQGWNQPQHF
TRBJ2-5	TRBV27	TRBD2	-	TGTGCCAGCAGTTTAGGTGGACTAGCGGATCAAGAGACCCAGTACTTC	CASSLGGLADQETQYF
TRBJ1-1	TRBV5-1	-	-	TGCGCCAGCAGCTTGGAGCGGGGTTATACTGAAGCTTTCTTT	CASSLERGYTEAFF
TRBJ1-5	TRBV19	-	-	TGTGCCACTTTCCGTGACTGGAATCAGCCCCAGCATTTT	CATFRDWNQPQHF
TRBJ2-7	TRBV7-9	TRBD2	-	TGTGCCAGCAGCTCTCGGGAGGGGCCGGAGCAGTACTTC	CASSSREGPEQYF
TRBJ2-2	TRBV9	-	-	TGTGCCAGCAGCGCGATGGGGGGGGCCGGCACCGGGGAGCTGTTTTTT	CASSAMGGAGTGELFF
TRBJ2-1	TRBV19	TRBD1	-	TGTGCCAGTAGTATATTGGACAGGGGGCTCGATGAGCAGTTCTTC	CASSILDRGLDEQFF
TRBJ2-3	TRBV7-3	-	-	TGTGCCAGCAGTTCGACAGGACTTTCAGATACGCAGTATTTT	CASSSTGLSDTQYF
TRBJ2-7	TRBV11-2	-	-	TGTGCCAGCAGCCTCCACAGGTCCGAATTTTCCTACGAGCAGTACTTC	CASSLHRSEFSYEQYF
TRBJ2-2	TRBV14	-	-	TGTGCCAGCAGCCCGTTTTCCGGGGAGCTGTTTTTT	CASSPFSGELFF
TRBJ1-1	TRBV6-5	-	-	TGTGCCAGCAGTTCGGTTTTACAGGCGCTCACTGAAGCTTTCTTT	CASSSVLQALTEAFF
TRBJ1-2	TRBV2	TRBD1	-	TGTGCCAGCACCCGGCAGGGGGTGGTTGACAGCTATGGCTACACCTTC	CASTRQGVVDSYGYTF
TRBJ2-1	TRBV5-1	-	once	TGCGCCAGCAGCTTGGCAGTAAGGGATTTTGAGCAGTTCTTC	CASSLAVRDFEQFF
TRBJ1-2	TRBV6-6	TRBD1	-	TGTGCCGGCACTGCGGGACAGGTCTATGGCTACACCTTC	CAGTAGQVYGYTF
TRBJ2-5	TRBV7-8	TRBD2	-	TGTGCCAGCAGCTTCGTACTAGCGGGGGGCGCCGAGACCCAGTACTTC	CASSFVLAGGAETQYF
TRBJ2-7	TRBV10-3	-	-	TGTGCCATCAGTCTAGACAGATACGAGCAGTACTTC	CAISLDRYEQYF
TRBJ2-7	TRBV25-1	-	-	TGTGCCAGCAGCCAGGGCGGGTCCTACGAGCAGTACTTC	CASSQGGSYEQYF
TRBJ2-2	TRBV6-6	TRBD2	-	TGTGCCAGCAGTTACGGACTAGCGGGAAGGACCGGGGAGCTGTTTTTT	CASSYGLAGRTGELFF
TRBJ2-1	TRBV19	-	-	TGTGCCAGTAGGATGGGGCGGGGGCCATACAATGAGCAGTTCTTC	CASRMGRGPYNEQFF
TRBJ2-7	TRBV25-1	-	once	TGTGCCAGCAGTGGAAATGAGGGAGCTTGGGGCACTAACTACGAGCAGTACTTC	CASSGNEGAWGTNYEQYF
TRBJ2-1	TRBV29-1	-	-	TGCAGCATTATTGCAGGGGACTCCTACAATGAGCAGTTCTTC	CSIIAGDSYNEQFF
TRBJ1-1	TRBV19	TRBD1	-	TGTGCCAGTAGTATTCAGGGGGCGCACACTGAAGCTTTCTTT	CASSIQGAHTEAFF
TRBJ2-3	TRBV25-1	TRBD1	-	TGTGCCAGCAGTGAATCCAGGTCAGGGGGAGATACGCAGTATTTT	CASSESRSGGDTQYF
TRBJ1-5	TRBV5-8	-	-	TGTGCCAGCAGCTTGGATCAGGGACGCCAGCCCCAGCATTTT	CASSLDQGRQPQHF
TRBJ1-1	TRBV6-5	TRBD1	-	TGTGCCGGCAGTCAGGGGGGAACGGCTGAAGCTTTCTTT	CAGSQGGTAEAFF
TRBJ2-1	TRBV9	TRBD1	few	TGTGCCAGCAGCGGGAGACAGGGGACCTCCGGTGAGCAGTTCTTC	CASSGRQGTSGEQFF
TRBJ2-1	TRBV2	-	-	TGTGCCAGCAGTGAAGACTGGGGAGTTAATGAGCAGTTCTTC	CASSEDWGVNEQFF
TRBJ1-4	TRBV2	-	-	TGTGCCAGCAATACATTCCTGACAGGCACAACTAATGAAAAACTGTTTTTT	CASNTFLTGTTNEKLFF
TRBJ1-1	TRBV5-1	TRBD1	-	TGCGCCAGCAGCCCGGGGGACAGATTGAACACTGAAGCTTTCTTT	CASSPGDRLNTEAFF
TRBJ2-2	TRBV19	TRBD1	-	TGTGCCAGTAGTATAAGTTCGGGGAGACAGGGGTCCACCGGGGAGCTGTTTTTT	CASSISSGRQGSTGELFF
TRBJ2-5	TRBV11-2	-	once	TGTGCCAGCAGCTTAGTGACCCAAGAGACCCAGTACTTC	CASSLVTQETQYF